These 24 T cell receptor beta chains share one sample of origin, sequenced in a study of shared clonotypes between healthy human individuals. TCRdb's copy holds only in-frame clones and misses some; the assay was immunoSEQ multiplex PCR. The sample includes about 660,000 clones, roughly 70% of them seen just once. The sample taken for sequencing was memory CD4+ T cells sorted from blood. Subset meaning: CD45RA-negative fraction. Source of these receptors: a woman in her twenties or thirties in good health.

V is TRBV2 and J is TRBJ2-1, with D possibly being TRBD2 (6 bases). Trimming shortened V by 7 bases and J by 9 bases, and 25 bases separated the two germline ends. The CDR3 covers 16 residues. Germline CDR1 reads SNHLY; CDR2 reads FYNNEI. The CDR3: CASTGGPPELEPEQFF. CDR3 sequence (DNA): TGTGCCAGCACCGGAGGGCCTCCGGAGCTGGAACCTGAGCAGTTCTTC.

This clone appeared a few times. The chain recombines TRBV6-7 with TRBJ2-2; 10 bases match TRBD2. TRBV6-7 is an open reading frame whose function is uncertain. CDR3 length: 18 residues. Germline trimming cut 5 bases from V and 6 bases from J; bases unmatched to any gene: 15. The CDR3 DNA reads as TGTGCCAGCAGTCCGCCGGAGCGGGAGGGGCTCTTCGCCGGGGAGCTGTTTTTT. Amino acid sequence: CASSPPEREGLFAGELFF.

J is TRBJ2-7 and V is TRBV2; TRBD2 might be the D (6 bases). This CDR3 spans 12 amino acids. The V gene's germline CDR1 is SNHLY and CDR2 FYNNEI. Between the trimmed V and J ends, which lost 6 bases and 3 bases, there was a span of 9 bases. Here the CDR3 reads CASSPGGYEQYF. CDR3 DNA sequence: TGTGCCAGCAGCCCCGGGGGCTACGAGCAGTACTTC.

The table lists this clone with a few counts. This rearrangement joins TRBV7-7 to TRBJ2-1; D possibly corresponds to TRBD2 (5 bases). V lost 5 bases and J 7 bases, leaving 9 bases between the germline ends. The CDR3 runs 12 residues. Germline V CDR1 and CDR2: SSHAT, FNYEAQ (reference sequence). CDR3 sequence (DNA): TGTGCCAGCAGCCCACTAGTTAATGAGCAGTTCTTC. It encodes CASSPLVNEQFF.

Only a few counts were recorded for this clone. The rearrangement joins TRBV11-2 to TRBJ1-3; no clear D. Trimming cost V 2 bases and J 0 bases, with 11 bases left between them. Looked up from germline, CDR1 is SGHAT and CDR2 is FQNNGV. The CDR3 runs to 16 residues. In DNA, the CDR3 is TGTGCCAGCAGCTTAAATCCCCAGACCTCTGGAAACACCATATATTTT. This sequence encodes CASSLNPQTSGNTIYF.

The DNA for the CDR3 is TGTGCCAGCAGATCCGACAGGGCGACTGACGAGCAGTACTTC. Its translation is CASRSDRATDEQYF. The chain joins TRBV2 to TRBJ2-7; 7 nucleotides agree with TRBD1. V lost 6 bases, J lost 5 bases, and 10 bases stayed unmatched. This CDR3 contains 14 residues. Germline CDR1 reads SNHLY; CDR2 reads FYNNEI.

In regard to this clone: This sample includes further DNA sequences coding for the same CDR3. The V and J genes are TRBV27 and TRBJ2-7; tentative D call: TRBD1 (5 bases). CDR1 is MNHEY and CDR2 is SMNVEV in the germline V gene (reference sequence). V lost 3 bases and J lost 2, with 8 bases in between. This CDR3 spans 13 amino acids. CDR3 loop: CASSFRQTYEQYF. In DNA form, the CDR3 reads TGTGCCAGCAGTTTCAGACAGACCTACGAGCAGTACTTC.

This rearrangement joins TRBV7-9 to TRBJ2-5; D gene uncertain. With 0 bases removed from V and 5 bases from J, the gap between germline ends came to 16 bases. Germline V gene lookup returns CDR1 SEHNR and CDR2 FQNEAQ (reference sequence). The CDR3 spans 16 residues. Here the CDR3 DNA reads TGTGCCAGCAGCTTAGCAGTGGGAACTCCGTGGGAGACCCAGTACTTC. Amino acid sequence: CASSLAVGTPWETQYF.

V and J are TRBV27 and TRBJ1-2; no reliable D call. Trimming pared 4 bases from V and 2 bases from J, leaving 11 bases between. The germline V gene has CDR1 MNHEY and CDR2 SMNVEV (reference sequence). This CDR3 is built from 14 residues. CDR3 residues: CASSSGGMNYGYTF. The CDR3 DNA reads as TGTGCCAGCAGTTCAGGTGGGATGAACTATGGCTACACCTTC.

The chain combines TRBV28 with TRBJ1-5; D is undetermined. Germline CDR1 MDHEN, CDR2 SYDVKM. Trimming removed 4 bases at V and 5 bases at J, with 18 bases between. CDR3 size: 16 residues. In nucleotides, the CDR3 is TGTGCCAGCAGTTGGTCTAGCCCTTACCCTTATCAGCCCCAGCATTTT. Its protein is CASSWSSPYPYQPQHF.

This chain links TRBV5-1 with TRBJ2-1; D remains unclear. Germline V CDR1 and CDR2: SGHRS, YFSETQ. This CDR3 has 17 residues. V lost 2 bases and J 4 bases, leaving 19 bases between the germline ends. The CDR3 DNA follows: TGCGCCAGCAGCTTTCCCCCGGGCCCGAAACAATACAATGAGCAGTTCTTC. Translation: CASSFPPGPKQYNEQFF.

The CDR3 region is CASKGGGGVLETQYF. For the CDR3, the DNA is TGTGCCAGCAAAGGAGGGGGTGGGGTCTTGGAGACCCAGTACTTC. This rearrangement joins TRBV2 to TRBJ2-5; either TRBD1 or TRBD2 may fit D (6 bases each). The V gene lost 7 bases and the J gene lost 5 bases, with 20 bases spanning the gap. CDR3 length equals 15 residues. Per germline, CDR1 SNHLY and CDR2 FYNNEI. Supplemented by reference TRBV2 and TRBJ2-5, the full variable domain reads EPEVTQTPSHQVTQMGQEVILRCVPISNHLYFYWYRQILGQKVEFLVSFYNNEISEKSEIFDDQFSVERPDGSNFTLKIRSTKLEDSAMYFCASKGGGGVLETQYFGPGTRLLVL.

The table lists this clone with a few counts. DNA for the CDR3: TGCGCCAGCAGCCCCGACAGGGGTTGTGAGCAGTACTTC. Its protein is CASSPDRGCEQYF. The chain employs TRBV5-1 and TRBJ2-7, with 8 bases identical to TRBD1. The ends lost 4 bases at V and 7 bases at J; junction bases unmatched: 7. Germline-derived CDR1 and CDR2 are SGHRS and YFSETQ. CDR3 length equals 13 residues. The whole variable domain, remainder taken from reference TRBV5-1 and TRBJ2-7, is KAGVTQTPRYLIKTRGQQVTLSCSPISGHRSVSWYQQTPGQGLQFLFEYFSETQRNKGNFPGRFSGRQFSNSRSEMNVSTLELGDSALYLCASSPDRGCEQYFGPGTRLTVT.

The chain is built from TRBV9 and TRBJ2-7; 9 bases are shared with TRBD1. The CDR3 has 15 amino acids. The germline gives CDR1 SGDLS, CDR2 YYNGEE. Unmatched junction bases numbered 9, after V lost 3 bases and J lost 5 bases. CDR3: CASSERGQGGHEQYF. In DNA form, the CDR3 reads TGTGCCAGCAGCGAGCGGGGACAGGGAGGACACGAGCAGTACTTC.

The chain is built from TRBV11-2 and TRBJ2-7, with 9 bases lining up with TRBD1. After removal of 5 bases from V and 7 bases from J, the junction contained 9 bases not matched to a gene. CDR1 is SGHAT, CDR2 FQNNGV, per germline. The CDR3 has 14 amino acids. The CDR3 DNA reads TGTGCCAGCAGCCACCTGGGGACAGGGAGGGAGCAGTACTTC. Protein: CASSHLGTGREQYF.

The chain combines TRBV7-3 with TRBJ2-7; maybe TRBD1 (6 bases). Trimming cost V 6 bases and J 4 bases, with 16 bases left between them. Germline V gene data show CDR1 as SGHTA and CDR2 as FQGTGA. The CDR3 has 14 residues. The CDR3 is CASSLGIGQYEQYF. The CDR3 DNA reads TGTGCCAGCAGTTTAGGAATAGGACAGTACGAGCAGTACTTC.

The V gene is TRBV5-1, the J gene TRBJ2-7, with D possibly matching TRBD1 (6 bases). The V gene's germline CDR1 is SGHRS and CDR2 YFSETQ. V dropped 5 bases and J dropped 4 bases, with 19 bases sitting between them. This CDR3 comprises 15 residues. CDR3 bases: TGCGCCAGCAGACATGTTTTAGGACAGAGTTACGAGCAGTACTTC. It codes for CASRHVLGQSYEQYF. Looking up the rest from reference TRBV5-1 and TRBJ2-7 gives the full variable domain: KAGVTQTPRYLIKTRGQQVTLSCSPISGHRSVSWYQQTPGQGLQFLFEYFSETQRNKGNFPGRFSGRQFSNSRSEMNVSTLELGDSALYLCASRHVLGQSYEQYFGPGTRLTVT.

This clone occurred a few times. The chain has TRBV15 and TRBJ1-5; the match to TRBD1 covers 11 bases. This CDR3 has 16 amino acids. The germline V gene has CDR1 LNHNV and CDR2 YYDKDF (reference sequence). The trim removed 5 bases at V and 6 bases at J, leaving 9 bases unmatched. The CDR3 nucleotides are TGTGCCACCAGCTCTAAAACCGGGACAGGGGGTCAGCCCCAGCATTTT. Translated: CATSSKTGTGGQPQHF.

The chain recombines TRBV19 with TRBJ2-1; TRBD2 aligns across 11 bases. The CDR3 contains 15 residues. Germline V gene lookup returns CDR1 LNHDA and CDR2 SQIVND (reference sequence). V gave up 3 bases and J gave up 10 bases; unmatched junction bases: 8. CDR3 amino acids: CASSISLAGGFEQFF. CDR3 in DNA: TGTGCCAGTAGTATCTCCCTAGCGGGGGGTTTCGAGCAGTTCTTC.

This chain joins TRBV18 and TRBJ2-1, with 10 positions matching TRBD2. Trimming at V came to 4 bases and at J to 10 bases, leaving 10 bases not matched to a gene. This CDR3 comprises 15 residues. Germline CDR1 and CDR2: KGHSH and LQKENI. The CDR3 sequence: CASSLQAGGPAEQFF. Here the CDR3 DNA reads TGTGCCAGCTCACTCCAAGCGGGAGGGCCAGCGGAGCAGTTCTTC.

At least ten counts were recorded for this clone. This chain links TRBV29-1 with TRBJ2-1; 9 bases fit TRBD2. This CDR3 region has 14 residues. The J segment lost 4 bases and the V segment lost 3 bases, leaving 4 bases of the junction unmatched. Germline V gene data show CDR1 as SQVTM and CDR2 as ANQGSEA. CDR3 protein: CSVEAGGPYNEQFF. The CDR3 DNA is TGCAGCGTTGAGGCGGGAGGGCCTTACAATGAGCAGTTCTTC.

The rearrangement uses TRBV27 and TRBJ2-2; 9 bases are a match to TRBD1. This CDR3 has 12 amino acids. Unmatched junction bases numbered 4, after V lost 6 bases and J lost 11 bases. Germline CDR1 reads MNHEY; CDR2 reads SMNVEV (reference sequence). CDR3 sequence: CASRDRGGELFF. The CDR3 region has the DNA TGTGCCAGCAGGGACAGGGGAGGAGAGCTGTTTTTT.

V gene TRBV27 combines with J gene TRBJ2-3; 11 bases fit TRBD2. The CDR3 sequence is 15 residues long. Germline trimming cut 6 bases from V and 2 bases from J; bases unmatched to any gene: 4. Per the germline V gene, CDR1 is MNHEY and CDR2 is SMNVEV (reference sequence). CDR3 DNA sequence: TGTGCCAGCAGCCCTAGCGGGAGGCCCACAGATACGCAGTATTTT. Translating gives CASSPSGRPTDTQYF.

V gene TRBV7-8 combines with J gene TRBJ1-4; D call uncertain. V lost 2 bases and J 0 bases, leaving 10 bases between the germline ends. This CDR3 is built from 16 residues. Germline-derived CDR1 and CDR2 are SGHVS and FQNEAQ. This chain's CDR3 is CASSLSRPPTNEKLFF. The CDR3 DNA reads TGTGCCAGCAGCTTATCCCGCCCACCAACTAATGAAAAACTGTTTTTT.